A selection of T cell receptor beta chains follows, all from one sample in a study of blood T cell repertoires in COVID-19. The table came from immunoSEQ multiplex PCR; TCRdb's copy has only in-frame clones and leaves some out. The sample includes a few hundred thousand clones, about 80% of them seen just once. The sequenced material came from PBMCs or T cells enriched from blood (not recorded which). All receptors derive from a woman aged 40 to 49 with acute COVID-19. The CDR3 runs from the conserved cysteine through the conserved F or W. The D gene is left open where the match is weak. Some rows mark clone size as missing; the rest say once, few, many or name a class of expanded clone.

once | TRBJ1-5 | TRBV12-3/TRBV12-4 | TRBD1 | CASKQGVFMPQHF | TGTGCCAGCAAACAGGGGGTATTCATGCCCCAGCATTTT
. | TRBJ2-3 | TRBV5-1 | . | CASSLGGLSTDTQYF | TGCGCCAGCAGCTTGGGGGGACTTAGCACAGATACGCAGTATTTT
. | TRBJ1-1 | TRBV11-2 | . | CASSDPNRVERAFF | TGTGCCAGCAGCGACCCTAACAGGGTTGAAAGGGCTTTCTTT
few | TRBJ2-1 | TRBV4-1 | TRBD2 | CASSPTSGPHSYNEQFF | TGCGCCAGCAGCCCTACTAGCGGACCTCACTCCTACAATGAGCAGTTCTTC
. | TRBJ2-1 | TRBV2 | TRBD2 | CASRTSGAYNEQFF | TGTGCCAGTAGGACTAGCGGGGCCTACAATGAGCAGTTCTTC
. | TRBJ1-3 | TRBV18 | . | CASSPRAPGRGTIYF | TGTGCCAGCTCACCACGAGCACCAGGAAGGGGTACCATATATTTT
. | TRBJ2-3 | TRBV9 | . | CASSPHRFSDTQYF | TGTGCCAGCAGCCCCCACAGGTTCTCAGATACGCAGTATTTT
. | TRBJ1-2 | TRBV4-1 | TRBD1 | CASSRNRGLDYGYTF | TGCGCCAGCAGTCGTAACAGGGGGCTCGATTATGGCTACACCTTC
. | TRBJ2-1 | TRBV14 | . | CASRERGLNEQFF | TGTGCCAGCAGAGAACGGGGGTTGAATGAGCAGTTCTTC
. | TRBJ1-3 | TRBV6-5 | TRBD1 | CASSLAGTAGNTIYF | TGTGCCAGCTCTCTAGCCGGGACAGCTGGAAACACCATATATTTT
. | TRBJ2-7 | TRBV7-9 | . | CASSPKFPPGEQYF | TGTGCCAGCAGCCCCAAGTTCCCTCCAGGGGAGCAGTACTTC
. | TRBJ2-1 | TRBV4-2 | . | CASSQNQGYNEQFF | TGTGCCAGCAGCCAAAACCAGGGGTACAATGAGCAGTTCTTC
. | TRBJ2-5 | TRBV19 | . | CASSTRVFQETQYF | TGTGCCAGTAGTACCCGGGTGTTCCAAGAGACCCAGTACTTC
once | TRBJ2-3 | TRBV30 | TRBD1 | CAWSLLGTGNTDTQYF | TGTGCCTGGAGTCTCTTAGGGACAGGGAATACAGATACGCAGTATTTT
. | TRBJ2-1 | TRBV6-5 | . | CASSYGPTGGDEQFF | TGTGCCAGCAGTTACGGGCCCACAGGAGGGGATGAGCAGTTCTTC
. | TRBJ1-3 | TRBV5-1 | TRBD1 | CASSLGGQGGNTIYF | TGCGCCAGCAGCTTGGGGGGACAGGGTGGAAACACCATATATTTT
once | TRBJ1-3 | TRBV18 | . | CASSPNQDSGNTIYF | TGTGCCAGCTCACCTAATCAGGACTCTGGAAACACCATATATTTT
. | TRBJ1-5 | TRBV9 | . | CASSVTPDSYQPQHF | TGTGCCAGCAGCGTAACCCCCGACAGTTATCAGCCCCAGCATTTT
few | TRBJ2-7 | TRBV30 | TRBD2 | CAWSRASGEQYF | TGTGCCTGGAGTCGAGCTAGCGGGGAGCAGTACTTC
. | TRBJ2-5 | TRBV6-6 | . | CASTNSGSQETQYF | TGTGCCAGCACTAATAGCGGATCCCAAGAGACCCAGTACTTC
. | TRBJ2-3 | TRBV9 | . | CASSVGWGRAGGGRTDTQYF | TGTGCCAGCAGCGTAGGATGGGGGAGGGCTGGCGGGGGCCGCACAGATACGCAGTATTTT
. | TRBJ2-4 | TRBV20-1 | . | CSALSSGIQYF | TGCAGTGCTCTCTCCTCGGGCATTCAGTACTTC
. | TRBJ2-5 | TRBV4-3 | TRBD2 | CASSPQPLAGGKETQYF | TGCGCCAGCAGCCCTCAACCCCTAGCGGGGGGGAAAGAGACCCAGTACTTC
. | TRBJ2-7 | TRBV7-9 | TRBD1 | CASSLGQGGHEQYF | TGTGCCAGCAGCTTAGGACAGGGTGGGCACGAGCAGTACTTC
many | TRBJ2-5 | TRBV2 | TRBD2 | CASRGPQRGLRETQYF | TGTGCCAGCAGGGGCCCCCAGCGGGGGCTCCGGGAGACCCAGTACTTC
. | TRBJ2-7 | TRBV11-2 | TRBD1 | CASNPPEGGHEQYF | TGTGCCAGCAACCCACCGGAAGGGGGCCACGAGCAGTACTTC
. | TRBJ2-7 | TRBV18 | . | CASSPGLESSYEQYF | TGTGCCAGCTCACCGGGACTGGAAAGCTCCTACGAGCAGTACTTC
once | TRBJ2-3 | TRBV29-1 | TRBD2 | CSVASSGGTDTQYF | TGCAGCGTTGCGTCTAGCGGGGGCACAGATACGCAGTATTTT
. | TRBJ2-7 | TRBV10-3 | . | CAISALGGGSYEQYF | TGTGCCATCAGTGCCCTCGGCGGTGGCTCCTACGAGCAGTACTTC
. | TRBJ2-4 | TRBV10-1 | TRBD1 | CASSESKRQGVKNIQYF | TGCGCCAGCAGTGAGTCGAAGCGACAGGGGGTCAAAAACATTCAGTACTTC
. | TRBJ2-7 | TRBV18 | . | CASSPNRDYEQYF | TGTGCCAGCTCACCGAACCGGGACTACGAGCAGTACTTC
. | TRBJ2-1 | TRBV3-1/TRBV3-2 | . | CASSLGRGNNEQFF | TGTGCCAGCAGCCTCGGTAGGGGCAACAATGAGCAGTTCTTC
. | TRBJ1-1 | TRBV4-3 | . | CASSLWLDLNTEAFF | TGCGCCAGCAGCCTTTGGTTGGACTTGAACACTGAAGCTTTCTTT
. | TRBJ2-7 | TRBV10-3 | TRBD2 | CAISGRAGVDREQYF | TGTGCCATCAGCGGGCGGGCGGGAGTAGATCGCGAGCAGTACTTC
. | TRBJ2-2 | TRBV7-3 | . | CASGRGSVGTGELFF | TGTGCCAGCGGCAGGGGCTCTGTGGGAACCGGGGAGCTGTTTTTT
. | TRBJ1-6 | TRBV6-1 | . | CASSDWTSPLHF | TGTGCCAGCAGTGATTGGACTTCCCCCCTCCACTTT
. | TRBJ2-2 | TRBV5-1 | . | CASSRDKLGYYTGELFF | TGCGCCAGCAGCCGGGACAAACTCGGTTACTACACCGGGGAGCTGTTTTTT
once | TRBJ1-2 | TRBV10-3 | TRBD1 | CAISAPGVTGDYGYTF | TGTGCCATCAGTGCCCCGGGAGTAACAGGGGACTATGGCTACACCTTC
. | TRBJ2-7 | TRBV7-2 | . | CASSLDRQLYEQYF | TGTGCCAGCAGCTTAGACAGGCAGTTATACGAGCAGTACTTC
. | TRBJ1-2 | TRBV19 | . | CASSMEPGPKSANYGYTF | TGTGCCAGTAGTATGGAACCGGGTCCTAAATCGGCTAACTATGGCTACACCTTC
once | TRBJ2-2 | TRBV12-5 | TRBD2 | CASGWEGLANGELFF | TGTGCTAGTGGTTGGGAAGGACTAGCAAACGGGGAGCTGTTTTTT
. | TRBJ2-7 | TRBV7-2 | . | CASSQDRLSYEQYF | TGTGCCAGCAGCCAGGACAGATTATCCTACGAGCAGTACTTC
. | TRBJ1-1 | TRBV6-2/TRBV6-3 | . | CASTPTGVGNTEAFF | TGTGCCAGCACCCCTACGGGGGTAGGGAACACTGAAGCTTTCTTT
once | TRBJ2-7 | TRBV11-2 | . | CASRSGPVDYEQYF | TGTGCCAGCAGATCAGGTCCGGTGGACTACGAGCAGTACTTC
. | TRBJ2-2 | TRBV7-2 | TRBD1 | CASSPRQGSTGELFF | TGTGCCAGCAGCCCCCGACAGGGTAGCACCGGGGAGCTGTTTTTT
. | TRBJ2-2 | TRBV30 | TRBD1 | CAWTTDRGGELFF | TGTGCCTGGACCACGGACAGGGGCGGGGAGCTGTTTTTT
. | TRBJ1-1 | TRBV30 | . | CAWTKGQGRGTEAFF | TGTGCCTGGACCAAGGGGCAGGGGAGGGGAACTGAAGCTTTCTTT
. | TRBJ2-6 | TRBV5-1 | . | CASRSGAPGANVLTF | TGCGCCAGCAGATCAGGGGCGCCTGGGGCCAACGTCCTGACTTTC
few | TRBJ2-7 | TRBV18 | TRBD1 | CASSQGVSYEQYF | TGTGCCAGCTCCCAGGGGGTTTCCTACGAGCAGTACTTC
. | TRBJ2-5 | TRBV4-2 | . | CASSQVDSQETQYF | TGTGCCAGCAGCCAAGTAGACTCACAAGAGACCCAGTACTTC
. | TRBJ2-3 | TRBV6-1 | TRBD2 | CASSEDDIAGAITDTQYF | TGTGCCAGCAGTGAAGATGATATAGCGGGGGCAATCACAGATACGCAGTATTTT